This TCR beta chain was captured by sequencing in a study of shared clonotypes between healthy human individuals. Background on the study: Each donor contributed plates that comprised three CD4 naive, three CD4 memory, two CD8 naive and one CD8 memory.

The germline gives CDR1 KGHSH, CDR2 LQKENI. The ends lost 1 base at V and 5 bases at J; junction bases unmatched: 2. CDR3 size: 14 residues. Sorted-subset replicate PCR reactions were performed with approximately 180 ng DNA, corresponding to about 32,000 T cell genomes. Method: immunoSEQ multiplex PCR; TCRdb's copy keeps in-frame clones and lacks some. Counted here are about 2.3 million clones, over 90% occurring once; the ten biggest clones make up about 0.39%. A note on this clone: This same CDR3 is encoded by further DNA sequences in the sample.

The TCR sequence derives from a man between 18 and 35 years old in good health. Some clones in this sample may be carry-over from other donors' samples. What was sequenced was naive CD4+ T cells from PBMCs. Subset reported: CD45RA+ positively selected. This chain joins TRBV18 and TRBJ1-5; 7 bases are shared with TRBD1. The CDR3 spells CASSPRQGDQPQHF. The DNA for the CDR3 is TGTGCCAGCTCACCACGACAGGGTGATCAGCCCCAGCATTTT.